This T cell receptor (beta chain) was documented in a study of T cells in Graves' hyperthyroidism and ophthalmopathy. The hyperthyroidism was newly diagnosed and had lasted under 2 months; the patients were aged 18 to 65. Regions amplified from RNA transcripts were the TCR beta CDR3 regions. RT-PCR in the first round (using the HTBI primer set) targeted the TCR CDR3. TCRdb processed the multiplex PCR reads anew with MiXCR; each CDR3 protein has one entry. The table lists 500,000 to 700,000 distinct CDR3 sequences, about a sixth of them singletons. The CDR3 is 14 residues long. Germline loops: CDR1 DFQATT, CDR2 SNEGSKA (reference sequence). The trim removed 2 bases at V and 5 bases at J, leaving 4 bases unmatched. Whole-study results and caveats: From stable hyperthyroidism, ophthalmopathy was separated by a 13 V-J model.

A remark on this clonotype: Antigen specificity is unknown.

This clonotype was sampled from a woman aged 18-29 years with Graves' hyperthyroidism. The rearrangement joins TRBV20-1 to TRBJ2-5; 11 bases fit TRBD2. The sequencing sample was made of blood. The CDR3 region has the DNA TGCAGTGCTAGAACTAGCGGGAGTCTGGAGACCCAGTACTTC. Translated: CSARTSGSLETQYF.